These 27 T cell receptor beta chains originate from one sample sequenced in a study of shared clonotypes between healthy human individuals. Profiled with immunoSEQ multiplex PCR; TCRdb holds only in-frame clones, not every one. There are 2 million to 3 million clones in the sample; around 94% occur only once, and 0.11% to 0.15% lies in the top ten. Source material: naive CD4+ T cells sorted from blood. Subset in this sample: CD45RA+ positively selected. These receptors were taken from a man between 18 and 35 years old in good health.

Notes on this clone: In the same sample, other DNA sequences code for this CDR3. The chain carries TRBV5-1 and TRBJ2-2; 9 bases are shared with TRBD2. CDR3 length: 16 amino acids. The germline V gene encodes CDR1 SGHRS and CDR2 YFSETQ. V trimming: 0 bases; J trimming: 2 bases; junction bases outside the gene matches: 2. The CDR3 DNA reads TGCGCCAGCAGCTTGGTAGCGGGAGACAACACCGGGGAGCTGTTTTTT. Translating gives CASSLVAGDNTGELFF.

The V and J genes are TRBV5-3 and TRBJ2-7; no definite D call. Being an ORF, TRBV5-3 has a function that is uncertain. V was trimmed by 4 bases and J by 3 bases, leaving 8 bases between them. This CDR3 region has 12 residues. CDR3 sequence: CARSVYFYEQYF. The CDR3, as DNA: TGTGCCAGAAGCGTCTACTTCTACGAGCAGTACTTC.

In this sample, this clone turned up a few times. The chain carries TRBV4-3 and TRBJ2-1, with 12 bases matching TRBD1. CDR3 length equals 19 residues. In germline, CDR1 is LGHNA, CDR2 YSLEER. Losses at the gene ends were 0 bases for V and 7 bases for J; bases not matched to a gene: 13. The CDR3 DNA is TGCGCCAGCAGCCAAGATCTCTGGTCCGGGACAGGGGGCAGGAATGAGCAGTTCTTC. It yields the protein CASSQDLWSGTGGRNEQFF.

V and J are TRBV12-2 and TRBJ2-4. TRBV12-2 is given as a pseudogene. The CDR3 length is 15 residues. The CDR3 DNA is TGTGCAAGTCGCATGACGGACGGAGCCAAAAACATTCAGTACTTC. This translates into CASRMTDGAKNIQYF.

The CDR3 spells CASRVDLGNEQFF. The CDR3, as DNA: TGTGCCAGCAGGGTTGATCTCGGCAATGAGCAGTTCTTC. V usage is TRBV6-6 and J usage is TRBJ2-1, with D unresolved. Between the trimmed V and J ends, which lost 6 bases and 6 bases, there was a span of 12 bases. This CDR3 is 13 amino acids long. Germline values: CDR1 MNHNY, CDR2 SVGAGI (reference sequence).

In this sample, this clone turned up once. The CDR3 reads CASSQEPGVRTEAFF. CDR3 DNA sequence: TGCGCCAGCAGCCAAGAGCCGGGGGTGAGGACTGAAGCTTTCTTT. V is TRBV4-3 and J is TRBJ1-1; possible D gene TRBD1, 5 bases. CDR1 is LGHNA, CDR2 YSLEER, per germline. V dropped 0 bases and J dropped 5 bases, with 13 bases sitting between them. The CDR3 runs 15 residues.

The chain has TRBV7-9 and TRBJ2-3, with D possibly matching TRBD1 (5 bases). Per the germline V gene, CDR1 is SEHNR and CDR2 is FQNEAQ (reference sequence). Trimming left V 0 bases short and J 4 bases short, with 11 bases between. This CDR3 is 15 amino acids long. DNA for the CDR3: TGTGCCAGCAGCTTAGCCCCAGGGATTGCAGATACGCAGTATTTT. It encodes CASSLAPGIADTQYF.

Only one count was recorded for this clone. Other DNA sequences in the same sample also yield this CDR3. The CDR3 here is CASSYLRGGSYEQYF. The CDR3 DNA follows: TGTGCCAGCAGTTACCTTCGCGGGGGATCCTACGAGCAGTACTTC. The chain has TRBV6-5 and TRBJ2-7, with 7 bases lining up with TRBD2. The junction had 5 bases not matched to a gene; V was cut back by 2 bases and J by 1 base. The CDR3 covers 15 residues. The V gene's germline CDR1 is MNHEY and CDR2 SVGAGI.

V and J are TRBV6-5 and TRBJ2-1; 7 bases match TRBD1. This CDR3 is 13 amino acids long. V lost 7 bases to trimming and J lost 9 bases; unmatched junction nucleotides: 9. Germline CDR1 reads MNHEY; CDR2 reads SVGAGI. The DNA for the CDR3 is TGTGCCAGCACCGTAGACAGGGCAGGTGAGCAGTTCTTC. Encoded protein: CASTVDRAGEQFF.

This chain links TRBV4-2 with TRBJ1-6; unclear D gene. The V and J ends lost 1 base and 7 bases respectively, with 8 bases between them. CDR1 is LGHNA, CDR2 YNFKEQ, per germline. There are 14 residues in the CDR3. The CDR3 DNA sequence: TGTGCCAGCAGCCAAGGGCAGCCGAATTCACCCCTCCACTTT. Its translation: CASSQGQPNSPLHF.

The rearrangement uses TRBV18 and TRBJ1-1; D call uncertain. From germline, CDR1 is KGHSH and CDR2 LQKENI. Between the trimmed V and J ends, which lost 3 bases and 4 bases, there was a span of 18 bases. The CDR3 has 16 amino acids. In nucleotides, the CDR3 is TGTGCCAGCTCACCCGTCCGGGCCTCGGGAGGCACTGAAGCTTTCTTT. Its translation is CASSPVRASGGTEAFF.

The chain recombines TRBV5-1 with TRBJ2-1; D not certain. Trimming stripped 3 bases from V and 3 bases from J, with 22 bases between. The CDR3 totals 18 residues. Germline CDR1 and CDR2: SGHRS and YFSETQ. CDR3 sequence: CASSSMDVSRPSYNEQFF. CDR3 DNA sequence: TGCGCCAGCAGCTCGATGGACGTAAGCCGACCTAGCTACAATGAGCAGTTCTTC.

The chain carries TRBV19 and TRBJ2-2; D remains ambiguous. Germline-derived CDR1 and CDR2 are LNHDA and SQIVND (reference sequence). The V end was cut by 3 bases, the J end by 4 bases, with 15 bases between. The CDR3 has 16 amino acids. The CDR3 protein is CASSMDSRQRTGELFF. For the CDR3, the DNA is TGTGCCAGTAGTATGGATTCTAGGCAGCGCACCGGGGAGCTGTTTTTT.

Details on this clone: The same CDR3 is also encoded by other DNA sequences in this sample. V gene TRBV6-5 combines with J gene TRBJ1-3; tentatively, D is TRBD1 (6 bases). This CDR3 has 15 residues. The germline V and J ends were trimmed by 6 bases and 0 bases, with 12 bases remaining between them. Germline loops: CDR1 MNHEY, CDR2 SVGAGI. In nucleotides, the CDR3 is TGTGCCAGCAGCCGCGGGGGGCTCTCTGGAAACACCATATATTTT. Its protein product is CASSRGGLSGNTIYF.

This chain uses TRBV6-5 with TRBJ2-5, with 7 nucleotides matching TRBD1. Germline V gene data show CDR1 as MNHEY and CDR2 as SVGAGI. This CDR3 contains 13 residues. The junction had 4 bases not matched to a gene; V was cut back by 7 bases and J by 2 bases. In DNA form, the CDR3 reads TGTGCCAGCACCGGGACAGAGCAAGAGACCCAGTACTTC. This translates into CASTGTEQETQYF.

The gene calls are TRBV5-1 and TRBJ2-6; D uncertain. The V gene lost 0 bases and the J gene lost 0 bases, with 10 bases spanning the gap. The CDR3 contains 17 residues. CDR1 SGHRS and CDR2 YFSETQ come from the germline V gene. The CDR3 reads CASSLANSFSGANVLTF. DNA for the CDR3: TGCGCCAGCAGCTTGGCCAACAGCTTCTCTGGGGCCAACGTCCTGACTTTC. Together with reference TRBV5-1 and TRBJ2-6, the CDR3 gives the full variable domain: KAGVTQTPRYLIKTRGQQVTLSCSPISGHRSVSWYQQTPGQGLQFLFEYFSETQRNKGNFPGRFSGRQFSNSRSEMNVSTLELGDSALYLCASSLANSFSGANVLTFGAGSRLTVL.

Comments on this clone: Sequence at one end of the junction differs from germline and may be a read error. The chain has TRBV7-7 and TRBJ2-1; D may be TRBD1 (6 bases). The CDR3 runs to 13 residues. Germline V CDR1 and CDR2: SSHAT, FNYEAQ (reference sequence). The CDR3 nucleotides are TGTGCTAGCAGCCATAACAGGGATACTGAGCAGTTCTTC. Translation gives CASSHNRDTEQFF.

This sequence joins TRBV12-5 and TRBJ2-7; 7 positions match TRBD2. Germline-derived CDR1 and CDR2 are LGHNT and FRNRAP. The CDR3 loop spans 16 amino acids. V shed 6 bases and J 0 bases; nucleotides not matched to a gene: 11. The CDR3 region has the DNA TGTGCTAGTGGGGAACCTAGCGGAGGCGGCTCCTACGAGCAGTACTTC. Protein: CASGEPSGGGSYEQYF. Using reference TRBV12-5 and TRBJ2-7 for the parts outside the CDR3, the full variable domain is DARVTQTPRHKVTEMGQEVTMRCQPILGHNTVFWYRQTMMQGLELLAYFRNRAPLDDSGMPKDRFSAEMPDATLATLKIQPSEPRDSAVYFCASGEPSGGGSYEQYFGPGTRLTVT.

The chain uses TRBV6-6 and TRBJ2-1; TRBD2 is a possible D gene (5 bases). CDR3 length: 15 amino acids. In germline, CDR1 is MNHNY, CDR2 SVGAGI (reference sequence). Trimming took 6 bases from V and 15 from J, leaving 27 bases between them. DNA for the CDR3: TGTGCCAGCAGCCCGGTGGGCTTTTCAGAGGGTTCACGGTTCTTC. Translated, it gives CASSPVGFSEGSRFF.

About this clone: In the same sample, other DNA sequences code for this CDR3. This chain uses TRBV11-2 with TRBJ1-2; D unresolved. The CDR3 spans 13 residues. Trimming pared 5 bases from V and 2 bases from J, leaving 9 bases between. CDR1 and CDR2 (germline): SGHAT, FQNNGV. This chain's CDR3 is CASSLTENYGYTF. CDR3 DNA sequence: TGTGCCAGCAGCCTCACAGAGAACTATGGCTACACCTTC.

This clone was seen a single time. The V gene is TRBV9, the J gene TRBJ1-6, with D uncertain. The V gene's germline CDR1 is SGDLS and CDR2 YYNGEE. CDR3 length: 17 residues. V was trimmed by 0 bases and J by 0 bases, leaving 10 bases between them. This CDR3 is CASSVEAVSSYNSPLHF. The CDR3 region has the DNA TGTGCCAGCAGCGTAGAGGCGGTTAGCTCCTATAATTCACCCCTCCACTTT.

The chain employs TRBV19 and TRBJ2-7; D is possibly TRBD1 or TRBD2 (5 bases each). Germline values: CDR1 LNHDA, CDR2 SQIVND (reference sequence). The CDR3 is made up of 16 amino acids. Trimming took off 1 base at V and 4 bases at J, with 17 bases between the two ends. This chain's CDR3 is CASSIGGRVTPYEQYF. In DNA, the CDR3 is TGTGCCAGTAGTATAGGGGGACGGGTTACCCCTTACGAGCAGTACTTC.

This chain joins TRBV9 and TRBJ1-4, with 7 bases aligning to TRBD1. The CDR3 extends over 16 amino acids. CDR1 is SGDLS and CDR2 is YYNGEE in the germline V gene. Unmatched junction bases numbered 13, after V lost 4 bases and J lost 7 bases. The CDR3 nucleotides are TGTGCCAGCAGCCCCACTCCCGGGACAGTAGGTGAAAAACTGTTTTTT. This sequence encodes CASSPTPGTVGEKLFF.

The gene calls are TRBV7-2 and TRBJ2-5, with 7 bases aligning to TRBD2. The CDR3 is 13 amino acids. CDR1 and CDR2 from the germline V gene are SGHTA and FQGNSA. J was trimmed by 1 base and V by 7 bases; bases with no gene match: 3. CDR3 in amino acids: CASKAGLQETQYF. The DNA of the CDR3 is TGTGCCAGCAAAGCGGGACTCCAAGAGACCCAGTACTTC.

The J gene is TRBJ2-7, the V gene TRBV6-1, with D unclear. The CDR3 spans 14 residues. The germline V and J ends were trimmed by 4 bases and 2 bases, with 12 bases remaining between them. The germline gives CDR1 MNHNS, CDR2 SASEGT. CDR3 coding DNA: TGTGCCAGCAGTGTTGCAAGGTTCCCCTACGAGCAGTACTTC. This codes for CASSVARFPYEQYF.

The chain joins TRBV5-6 to TRBJ2-7, with D unresolved. V was pared by 0 bases and J by 6 bases, with 13 bases between. This CDR3 comprises 14 residues. Looked up from germline, CDR1 is SGHDT and CDR2 is YYEEEE. The CDR3 DNA reads TGTGCCAGCAGCTTGGCCACGGCTTTCCGCGAGCAGTACTTC. Translating gives CASSLATAFREQYF.

V usage is TRBV5-4 and J usage is TRBJ2-1; 9 bases match TRBD2. V lost 5 bases to trimming and J lost 4 bases; unmatched junction nucleotides: 7. In germline, CDR1 is SGHNT, CDR2 YYREEE (reference sequence). There are 15 residues in the CDR3. The CDR3 reads CASRTFSGGYNEQFF. The CDR3 DNA reads TGTGCCAGCAGGACGTTTAGCGGGGGTTACAATGAGCAGTTCTTC.